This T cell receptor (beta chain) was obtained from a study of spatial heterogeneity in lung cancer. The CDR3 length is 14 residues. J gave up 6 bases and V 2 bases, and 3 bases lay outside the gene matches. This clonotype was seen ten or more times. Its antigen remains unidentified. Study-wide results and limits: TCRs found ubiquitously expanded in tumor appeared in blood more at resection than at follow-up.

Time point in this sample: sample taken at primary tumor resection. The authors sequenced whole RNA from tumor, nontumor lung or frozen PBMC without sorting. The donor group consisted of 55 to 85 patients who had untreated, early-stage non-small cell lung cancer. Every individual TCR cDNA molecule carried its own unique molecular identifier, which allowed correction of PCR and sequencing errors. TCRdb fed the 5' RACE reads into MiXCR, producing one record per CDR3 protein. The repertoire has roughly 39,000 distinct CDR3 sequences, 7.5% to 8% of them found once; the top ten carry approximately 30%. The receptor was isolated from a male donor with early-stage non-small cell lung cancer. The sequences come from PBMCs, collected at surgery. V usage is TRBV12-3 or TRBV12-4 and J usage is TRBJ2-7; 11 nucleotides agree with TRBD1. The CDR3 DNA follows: TGTGCCAGCAGTTTAAGGACAGGGGGCCTCGAGCAGTACTTC. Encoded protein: CASSLRTGGLEQYF.